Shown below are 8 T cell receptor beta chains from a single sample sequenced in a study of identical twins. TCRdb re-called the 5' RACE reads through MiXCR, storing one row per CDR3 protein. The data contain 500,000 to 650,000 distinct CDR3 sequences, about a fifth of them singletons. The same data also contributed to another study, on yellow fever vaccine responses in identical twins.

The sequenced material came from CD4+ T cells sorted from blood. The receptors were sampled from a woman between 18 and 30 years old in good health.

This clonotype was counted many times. CDR3 DNA sequence: TGCGCCAGCAGCTTGGACGCGGGGGTAGGAAACATTCAGTACTTC. This gives the protein CASSLDAGVGNIQYF. V and J are TRBV5-1 and TRBJ2-4; 7 positions agree with TRBD2. CDR3 length: 15 residues. CDR1 is SGHRS and CDR2 is YFSETQ in the germline V gene. Germline trimming cut 0 bases from V and 6 bases from J; bases unmatched to any gene: 6.

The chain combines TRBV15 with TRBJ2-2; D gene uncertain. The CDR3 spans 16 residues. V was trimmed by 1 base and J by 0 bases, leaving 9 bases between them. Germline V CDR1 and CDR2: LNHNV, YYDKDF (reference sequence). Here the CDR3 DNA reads TGTGCCACCAGCAGAGTTCCGGAACCGAACACCGGGGAGCTGTTTTTT. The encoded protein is CATSRVPEPNTGELFF.

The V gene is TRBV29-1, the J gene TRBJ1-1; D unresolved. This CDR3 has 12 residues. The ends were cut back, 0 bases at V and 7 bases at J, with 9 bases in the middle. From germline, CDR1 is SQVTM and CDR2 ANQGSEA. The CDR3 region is CSVEDLSREAFF. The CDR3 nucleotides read TGCAGCGTTGAAGATCTATCCCGTGAAGCTTTCTTT.

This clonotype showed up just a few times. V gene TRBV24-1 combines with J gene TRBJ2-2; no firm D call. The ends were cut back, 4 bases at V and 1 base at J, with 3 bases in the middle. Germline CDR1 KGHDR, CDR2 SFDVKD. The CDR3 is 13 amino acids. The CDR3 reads CATSEQNTGELFF. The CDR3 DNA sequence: TGTGCCACCAGTGAACAGAACACCGGGGAGCTGTTTTTT.

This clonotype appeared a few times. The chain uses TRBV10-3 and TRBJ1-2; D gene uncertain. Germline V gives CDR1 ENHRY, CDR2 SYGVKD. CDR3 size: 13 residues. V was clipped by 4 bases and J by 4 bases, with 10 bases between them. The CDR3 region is CAISVGVSYGYTF. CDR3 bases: TGTGCCATCAGTGTTGGGGTCTCCTATGGCTACACCTTC.

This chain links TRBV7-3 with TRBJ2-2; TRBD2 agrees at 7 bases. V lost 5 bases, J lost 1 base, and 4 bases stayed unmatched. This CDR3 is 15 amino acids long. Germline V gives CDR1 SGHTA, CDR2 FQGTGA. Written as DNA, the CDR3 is TGTGCCAGCAGCCAACAGCGGGGGAACACCGGGGAGCTGTTTTTT. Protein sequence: CASSQQRGNTGELFF.

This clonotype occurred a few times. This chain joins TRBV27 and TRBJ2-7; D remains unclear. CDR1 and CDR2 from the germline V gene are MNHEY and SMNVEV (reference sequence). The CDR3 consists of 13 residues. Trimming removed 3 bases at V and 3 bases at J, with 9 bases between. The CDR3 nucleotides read TGTGCCAGCAGTTTGGGCAAATACTACGAGCAGTACTTC. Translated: CASSLGKYYEQYF.

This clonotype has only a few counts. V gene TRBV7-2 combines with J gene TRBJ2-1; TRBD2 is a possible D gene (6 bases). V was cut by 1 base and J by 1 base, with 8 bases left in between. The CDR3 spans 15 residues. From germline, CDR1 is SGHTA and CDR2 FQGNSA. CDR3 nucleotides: TGTGCCAGCAGCTTAGAGGGACTGTCCTACAATGAGCAGTTCTTC. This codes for CASSLEGLSYNEQFF.